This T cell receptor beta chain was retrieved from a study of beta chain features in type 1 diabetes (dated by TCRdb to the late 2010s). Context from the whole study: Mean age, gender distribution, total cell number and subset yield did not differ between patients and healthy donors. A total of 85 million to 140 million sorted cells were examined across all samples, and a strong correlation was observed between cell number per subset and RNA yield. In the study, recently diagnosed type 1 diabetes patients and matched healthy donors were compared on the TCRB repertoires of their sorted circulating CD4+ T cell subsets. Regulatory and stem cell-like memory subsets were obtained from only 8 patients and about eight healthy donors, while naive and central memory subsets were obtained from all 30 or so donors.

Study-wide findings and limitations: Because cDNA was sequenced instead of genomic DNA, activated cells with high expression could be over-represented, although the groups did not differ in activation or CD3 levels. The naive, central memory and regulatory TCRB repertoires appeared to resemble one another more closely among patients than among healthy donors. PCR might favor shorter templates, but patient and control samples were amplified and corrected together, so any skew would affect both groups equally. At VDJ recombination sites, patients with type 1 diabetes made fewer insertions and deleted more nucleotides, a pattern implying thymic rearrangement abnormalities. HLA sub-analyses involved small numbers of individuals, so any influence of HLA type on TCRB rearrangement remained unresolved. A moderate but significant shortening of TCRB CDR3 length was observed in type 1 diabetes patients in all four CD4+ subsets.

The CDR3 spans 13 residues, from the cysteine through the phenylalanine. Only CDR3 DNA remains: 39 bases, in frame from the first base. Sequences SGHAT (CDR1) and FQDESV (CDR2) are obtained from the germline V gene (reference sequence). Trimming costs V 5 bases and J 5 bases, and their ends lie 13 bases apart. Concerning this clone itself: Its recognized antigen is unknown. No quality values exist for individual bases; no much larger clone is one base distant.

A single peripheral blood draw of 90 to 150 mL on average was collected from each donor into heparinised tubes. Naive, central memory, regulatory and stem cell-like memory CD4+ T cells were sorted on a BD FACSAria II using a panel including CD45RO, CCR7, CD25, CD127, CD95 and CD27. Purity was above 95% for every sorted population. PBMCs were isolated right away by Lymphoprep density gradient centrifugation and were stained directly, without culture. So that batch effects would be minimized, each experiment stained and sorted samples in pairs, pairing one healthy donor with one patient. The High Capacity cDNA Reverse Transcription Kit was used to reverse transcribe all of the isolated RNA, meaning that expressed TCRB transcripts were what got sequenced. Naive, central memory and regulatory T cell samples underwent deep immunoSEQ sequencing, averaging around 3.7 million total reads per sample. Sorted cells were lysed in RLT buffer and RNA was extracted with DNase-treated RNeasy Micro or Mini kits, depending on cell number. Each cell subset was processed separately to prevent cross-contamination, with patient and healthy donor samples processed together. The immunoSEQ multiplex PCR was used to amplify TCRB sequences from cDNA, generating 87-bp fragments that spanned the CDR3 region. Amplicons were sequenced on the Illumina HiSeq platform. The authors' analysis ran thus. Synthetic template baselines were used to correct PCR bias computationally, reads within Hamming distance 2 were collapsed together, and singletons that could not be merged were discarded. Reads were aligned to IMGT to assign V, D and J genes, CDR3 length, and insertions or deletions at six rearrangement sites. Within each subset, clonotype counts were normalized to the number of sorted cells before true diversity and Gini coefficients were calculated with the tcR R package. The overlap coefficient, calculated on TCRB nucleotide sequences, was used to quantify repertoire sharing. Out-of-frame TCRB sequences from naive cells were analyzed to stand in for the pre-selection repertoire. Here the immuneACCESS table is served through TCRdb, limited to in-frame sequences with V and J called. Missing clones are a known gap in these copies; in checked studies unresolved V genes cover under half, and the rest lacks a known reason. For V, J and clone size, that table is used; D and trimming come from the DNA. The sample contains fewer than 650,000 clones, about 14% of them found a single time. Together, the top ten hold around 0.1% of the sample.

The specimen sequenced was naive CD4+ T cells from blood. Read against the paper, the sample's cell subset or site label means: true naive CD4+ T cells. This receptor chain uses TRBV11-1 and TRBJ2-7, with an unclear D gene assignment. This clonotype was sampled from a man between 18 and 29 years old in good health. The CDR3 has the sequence CASSPEARDEQYF. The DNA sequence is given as TGTGCCAGCAGCCCCGAGGCTCGGGACGAGCAGTACTTC. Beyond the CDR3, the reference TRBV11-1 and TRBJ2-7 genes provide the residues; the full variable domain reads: EAEVAQSPRYKITEKSQAVAFWCDPISGHATLYWYRQILGQGPELLVQFQDESVVDDSQLPKDRFSAERLKGVDSTLKIQPAELGDSAMYLCASSPEARDEQYFGPGTRLTVT.